The 8 T cell receptor beta chains presented below share a single source sample, sequenced in a study of shared clonotypes between healthy human individuals. Sequencing was performed with immunoSEQ multiplex PCR; in TCRdb, only in-frame clones are kept and a portion is missing. The sample includes about 2.3 million clones, 85% to 95% of them seen just once. The sequenced material came from naive CD4+ T cells from PBMCs. As for subset: CD45RA+ positively selected. The receptor set was obtained from a man aged 18-30 years in good health. Some clones in this sample may be carry-over from other donors' samples.

The chain couples TRBV5-1 to TRBJ1-4; the D is unclear. Trimming pared 1 base from V and 7 bases from J, leaving 14 bases between. The CDR3 consists of 15 residues. The germline V gene has CDR1 SGHRS and CDR2 YFSETQ. CDR3 nucleotide sequence: TGCGCCAGCAGCTTGAGCCCAATCCCTACTGAAAAACTGTTTTTT. Its translation: CASSLSPIPTEKLFF.

The rearrangement links TRBV15 to TRBJ2-5, with TRBD2 matching 9 bases. Germline lookup yields CDR1 LNHNV and CDR2 YYDKDF (reference sequence). This CDR3 is built from 15 residues. V lost 1 base, J lost 5 bases, and 5 bases stayed unmatched. The CDR3 nucleotides are TGTGCCACCAGCAGAGTGGGACTAGCATTGGAGACCCAGTACTTC. This gives the protein CATSRVGLALETQYF.

The chain is built from TRBV2 and TRBJ2-2, with TRBD2 as a possible D gene (5 bases). CDR3 length: 13 amino acids. Trimming pared 7 bases from V and 6 bases from J, leaving 12 bases between. Per germline, CDR1 SNHLY and CDR2 FYNNEI. CDR3: CASIGSVSGELFF. CDR3 nucleotide sequence: TGTGCCAGCATTGGGAGTGTATCCGGGGAGCTGTTTTTT.

This sequence joins TRBV18 and TRBJ1-2; TRBD1 matches at 8 bases. V dropped 6 bases and J dropped 4; count of bases not matched to a gene: 7. The CDR3 has 14 residues. Germline V gene lookup returns CDR1 KGHSH and CDR2 LQKENI. CDR3 bases: TGTGCCAGCTCGCAGGGACAGGCGGGCTATGGCTACACCTTC. Translated: CASSQGQAGYGYTF.

V gene TRBV2 combines with J gene TRBJ2-5, with 7 bases identical to TRBD1. The V segment lost 6 bases and the J segment 5 bases; nucleotides outside the gene matches: 15. Germline-derived CDR1 and CDR2 are SNHLY and FYNNEI. The CDR3 loop spans 16 amino acids. The CDR3 DNA sequence: TGTGCCAGCAGCGAATATAACAGGGGCTGGCGGGAGACCCAGTACTTC. Its translation is CASSEYNRGWRETQYF.

The chain carries TRBV9 and TRBJ2-1, with D perhaps matching TRBD1 or TRBD2 (5 bases each). This CDR3 has 18 amino acids. Germline V gene data show CDR1 as SGDLS and CDR2 as YYNGEE. The V end lost 4 bases, the J end lost 0 bases, and 20 bases lay between the germline ends. The CDR3 spells CASSPSGRVYASYNEQFF. In DNA form, the CDR3 reads TGTGCCAGCAGCCCTTCGGGGCGGGTATACGCCTCCTACAATGAGCAGTTCTTC.

The rearrangement joins TRBV27 to TRBJ2-4; no reliable D call. Between the trimmed V and J ends, which lost 2 bases and 5 bases, there was a span of 19 bases. Germline V gives CDR1 MNHEY, CDR2 SMNVEV (reference sequence). CDR3 length equals 17 residues. The chain's CDR3 is CASSLRGPAALENIQYF. The DNA for the CDR3 is TGTGCCAGCAGTTTACGCGGTCCGGCGGCACTTGAAAACATTCAGTACTTC.

V usage is TRBV6-1 and J usage is TRBJ2-7; TRBD2 agrees at 8 bases. V lost 4 bases, J lost 0 bases, and 11 bases stayed unmatched. From germline, CDR1 is MNHNS and CDR2 SASEGT. The CDR3 extends over 17 amino acids. CDR3 nucleotide sequence: TGTGCCAGCAGTGCTCTAGCGGGTTTTTTCTCCTCCTACGAGCAGTACTTC. Protein: CASSALAGFFSSYEQYF.